The 30 T cell receptor beta chains below were found in one sample sequenced in a study of chemoradiotherapy in HPV16-positive cancers. The protocol was immunoSEQ multiplex PCR, while the TCRdb copy is restricted to in-frame clones and leaves out a portion. The data show over 2,000 clones, approximately 83% seen once. The source was tumor tissue, collected from a patient who underwent chemoradiotherapy. The source is a human donor with HPV-associated anogenital cancer.

The chain recombines TRBV9 with TRBJ1-3; D may be TRBD1 (6 bases). Trimming left V 6 bases short and J 3 bases short, with 13 bases between. Germline assignment: CDR1 SGDLS and CDR2 YYNGEE. This CDR3 has 14 amino acids. The CDR3 loop is CASNLQGSGNTIYF. CDR3 DNA sequence: TGTGCCAGCAACCTACAGGGAAGTGGAAACACCATATATTTT.

This chain links TRBV10-2 with TRBJ1-2; 11 positions agree with TRBD1. This CDR3 spans 12 amino acids. Germline V gene data show CDR1 as WSHSY and CDR2 as SAAADI. V shed 8 bases, J shed 8 bases, and the junction held 4 bases outside the gene matches. The CDR3 DNA is TGCGCCAGCGGACAGGGGGCCGGAGGCTACACCTTC. Residues: CASGQGAGGYTF.

This clone was detected a few times. This chain uses TRBV19 with TRBJ2-1; the D gene is possibly TRBD1 (5 bases). There are 17 residues in the CDR3. Germline lookup yields CDR1 LNHDA and CDR2 SQIVND (reference sequence). Trimming stripped 10 bases from V and 1 base from J, with 23 bases between. The CDR3 bases are TGTGCCACCTCAGGGCAGGGTAGAAACGGATCCTACAATGAGCAGTTCTTC. Translating gives CATSGQGRNGSYNEQFF.

This clone was seen a few times. The J gene is TRBJ1-1, the V gene TRBV28, with D tentatively TRBD1 (5 bases). CDR1 is MDHEN and CDR2 is SYDVKM in the germline V gene. CDR3 length: 11 residues. Trimming removed 4 bases from V and 10 bases from J, with 10 bases in between. CDR3: CASSSTTVAFF. CDR3 coding DNA: TGTGCCAGCAGTTCGACGACAGTAGCTTTCTTT.

The sample holds a few counts of this clone. The genes are TRBV10-1 and TRBJ2-5; 9 bases are shared with TRBD2. There are 16 residues in the CDR3. The V gene's germline CDR1 is WNHNN and CDR2 SYGVQD (reference sequence). Trimming at V came to 3 bases and at J to 2 bases, leaving 7 bases not matched to a gene. CDR3 residues: CASSDPGAGGQETQYF. The CDR3 DNA is TGCGCCAGCAGTGACCCAGGAGCGGGAGGTCAAGAGACCCAGTACTTC.

The chain combines TRBV2 with TRBJ1-2, with 7 nucleotides matching TRBD1. The CDR3 has 14 amino acids. Germline V gene lookup returns CDR1 SNHLY and CDR2 FYNNEI. V lost 0 bases to trimming and J lost 8 bases; unmatched junction nucleotides: 6. CDR3 sequence: CASSEARQGQGYTF. The DNA for the CDR3 is TGTGCCAGCAGTGAAGCCAGACAGGGTCAAGGCTACACCTTC. The full variable domain, with the rest looked up from reference TRBV2 and TRBJ1-2, is EPEVTQTPSHQVTQMGQEVILRCVPISNHLYFYWYRQILGQKVEFLVSFYNNEISEKSEIFDDQFSVERPDGSNFTLKIRSTKLEDSAMYFCASSEARQGQGYTFGSGTRLTVV.

The gene calls are TRBV30 and TRBJ2-2; weak D call: TRBD2 (6 bases). The length of the CDR3 is 15 residues. The ends were cut back, 2 bases at V and 6 bases at J, with 16 bases in the middle. CDR1 and CDR2 (germline): GTSNPN, SVGIG (reference sequence). DNA for the CDR3: TGTGCCTGGAGTTTACAGACTAGTTTGCCCGGGGAGCTGTTTTTT. It translates to CAWSLQTSLPGELFF. The full variable domain, its missing parts supplied by reference TRBV30 and TRBJ2-2, is SQTIHQWPATLVQPVGSPLSLECTVEGTSNPNLYWYRQAAGRGLQLLFYSVGIGQISSEVPQNLSASRPQDRQFILSSKKLLLSDSGFYLCAWSLQTSLPGELFFGEGSRLTVL.

The chain uses TRBV23-1 and TRBJ1-1; 8 bases fit TRBD1. TRBV23-1 is known as an ORF, though its function is uncertain. V lost 8 bases, J lost 3 bases, and 5 bases stayed unmatched. The CDR3 is 13 amino acids. CDR3 loop: CASPGGQDTEAFF. The CDR3 nucleotides are TGCGCCAGCCCTGGGGGACAGGACACTGAAGCTTTCTTT.

The CDR3 DNA sequence: TGTGCCAGCTCACCAGGGCTAGCACCGGGGACCCAGTACTTC. Translation gives CASSPGLAPGTQYF. The rearrangement joins TRBV18 to TRBJ2-5; the D gene is possibly TRBD2 (5 bases). The CDR3 spans 14 residues. Germline CDR1 and CDR2: KGHSH and LQKENI. The ends were cut back, 2 bases at V and 7 bases at J, with 14 bases in the middle.

This clone was seen only a few times. This chain joins TRBV7-9 and TRBJ2-7; D is ambiguous. V shed 5 bases and J shed 6 bases, with 14 bases lying between them. The CDR3 runs to 13 residues. Germline CDR1 and CDR2: SEHNR and FQNEAQ (reference sequence). The CDR3 spells CASSPSFFSEQYF. The CDR3 nucleotides read TGTGCCAGCAGCCCTAGTTTTTTCTCCGAGCAGTACTTC.

V and J are TRBV19 and TRBJ2-3, with TRBD2 identical over 10 bases. J gave up 1 base and V 6 bases, and 4 bases lay outside the gene matches. This CDR3 contains 15 residues. Germline loops: CDR1 LNHDA, CDR2 SQIVND (reference sequence). The CDR3 reads CASSRGLARTDTQYF. In nucleotides, the CDR3 is TGTGCCAGTAGCCGGGGACTAGCGCGCACAGATACGCAGTATTTT.

V gene TRBV27 combines with J gene TRBJ2-5; 12 bases are a match to TRBD2. Trimming at V came to 8 bases and at J to 2 bases, leaving 6 bases not matched to a gene. The germline V gene encodes CDR1 MNHEY and CDR2 SMNVEV (reference sequence). The CDR3 spans 15 residues. In nucleotides, the CDR3 is TGTGCCAGCGCCAGGACTAGCGGGGAACAAGAGACCCAGTACTTC. This encodes CASARTSGEQETQYF.

The rearrangement joins TRBV5-6 to TRBJ2-2, with 12 bases that match TRBD2. Germline assignment: CDR1 SGHDT and CDR2 YYEEEE. The CDR3 is made up of 17 amino acids. The J segment lost 2 bases and the V segment lost 4 bases, leaving 6 bases of the junction unmatched. The CDR3 protein is CASSTGGLAGNTGELFF. The CDR3 DNA reads TGTGCCAGCAGCACGGGCGGACTAGCGGGAAACACCGGGGAGCTGTTTTTT.

This chain uses TRBV21-1 with TRBJ1-3; the D call TRBD1 from the table was never checked on the DNA. TRBV21-1 is given as a pseudogene. The CDR3 consists of 13 residues. DNA of the CDR3: TGTGCCAGCGGTGGACAGGGTAGAAACACCATATATTTT. Protein: CASGGQGRNTIYF.

The genes are TRBV5-1 and TRBJ2-7, with 9 bases matching TRBD2. V gave up 4 bases and J gave up 5 bases; unmatched junction bases: 13. The germline V gene has CDR1 SGHRS and CDR2 YFSETQ. CDR3 size: 16 residues. In DNA form, the CDR3 reads TGCGCCAGCAGCCCTTCCCAGCTAGCGGGAAGCAACGAGCAGTACTTC. It yields the protein CASSPSQLAGSNEQYF.

The V gene is TRBV2, the J gene TRBJ2-7; 14 bases agree with TRBD2. This CDR3 contains 15 residues. Looked up from germline, CDR1 is SNHLY and CDR2 is FYNNEI. The J segment lost 3 bases and the V segment lost 7 bases, leaving 5 bases of the junction unmatched. The CDR3 spells CASKGTSGGRYEQYF. In DNA, the CDR3 is TGTGCCAGCAAAGGGACTAGCGGGGGTCGCTACGAGCAGTACTTC.

In nucleotides, the CDR3 is TGTGCCAGCAGCTTAAGCGGGGGGGCCTATGAGCAGTTCTTC. Amino acid sequence: CASSLSGGAYEQFF. This rearrangement joins TRBV11-3 to TRBJ2-1, with 10 bases fitting TRBD2. Germline CDR1 reads SGHNT; CDR2 reads YENEEA. The V segment lost 2 bases and the J segment 8 bases; nucleotides outside the gene matches: 3. The CDR3 length is 14 residues.

This clone has a single count. V and J are TRBV11-3 and TRBJ2-5; 13 bases match TRBD2. Germline V CDR1 and CDR2: SGHNT, YENEEA. CDR3 size: 16 residues. V lost 5 bases and J lost 3; bases outside the gene matches: 6. The CDR3 DNA reads TGTGCCAGCAGCCGTCGGACTAGCGGGAGAAAAGAGACCCAGTACTTC. Protein sequence: CASSRRTSGRKETQYF.

The chain joins TRBV11-2 to TRBJ2-1; tentative D call: TRBD1 (5 bases). Germline V lookup: CDR1 SGHAT, CDR2 FQNNGV. With 5 bases removed from V and 2 bases from J, the gap between germline ends came to 16 bases. The CDR3 extends over 16 amino acids. CDR3 loop: CASSHTDSQTYNEQFF. As DNA, the CDR3 is TGTGCCAGCAGCCATACCGACAGCCAAACCTACAATGAGCAGTTCTTC.

The gene calls are TRBV28 and TRBJ1-5, with D possibly matching TRBD1 (5 bases). In germline, CDR1 is MDHEN, CDR2 SYDVKM. The germline V and J ends were trimmed by 7 bases and 4 bases, with 11 bases remaining between them. The length of the CDR3 is 13 residues. CDR3 nucleotides: TGTGCCAGCACCACAACAGGTAATCAGCCCCAGCATTTT. Translation: CASTTTGNQPQHF.

This clone counts as large (0.1 to 1%). The rearrangement uses TRBV27 and TRBJ2-1; 9 nucleotides agree with TRBD2. The V segment lost 7 bases and the J segment 6 bases; nucleotides outside the gene matches: 10. Germline lookup yields CDR1 MNHEY and CDR2 SMNVEV (reference sequence). The CDR3 is 15 amino acids. CDR3 region: CASTSREGRRNEQFF. For the CDR3, the DNA is TGTGCCAGCACCTCGCGGGAGGGGAGACGCAATGAGCAGTTCTTC.

Judged by abundance, this clone is hyperexpanded. The chain is built from TRBV10-2 and TRBJ2-7, with 10 positions matching TRBD2. The CDR3 consists of 17 residues. The J segment lost 8 bases and the V segment lost 5 bases, leaving 18 bases of the junction unmatched. CDR1 is WSHSY and CDR2 is SAAADI in the germline V gene. CDR3 nucleotides: TGCGCCAGCAGTAGCGTAACTAGCGGGGACTTAACTCATAAGCAGTACTTC. It translates to CASSSVTSGDLTHKQYF.

This sequence joins TRBV10-3 and TRBJ1-1; 11 nucleotides agree with TRBD1. After removal of 5 bases from V and 4 bases from J, the junction contained 9 bases not matched to a gene. The CDR3 has 16 residues. Per germline, CDR1 ENHRY and CDR2 SYGVKD. DNA of the CDR3: TGTGCCATCAGTCCACGGACAGGGGGCCGAACCACTGAAGCTTTCTTT. This gives the protein CAISPRTGGRTTEAFF.

The J gene is TRBJ2-7, the V gene TRBV5-4, with D maybe TRBD2 (5 bases). The germline V and J ends were trimmed by 0 bases and 1 base, with 8 bases remaining between them. Germline V gene data show CDR1 as SGHNT and CDR2 as YYREEE (reference sequence). The CDR3 spans 14 residues. The CDR3 protein is CASSLVSGSYEQYF. Here the CDR3 DNA reads TGTGCCAGCAGCTTGGTGTCGGGATCCTACGAGCAGTACTTC.

CDR3 sequence: CAITNTRGANTGELFF. As DNA, the CDR3 is TGTGCCATCACCAATACCAGGGGGGCGAACACCGGGGAGCTGTTTTTT. This chain links TRBV10-3 with TRBJ2-2; possibly TRBD1 for D (7 bases). CDR1 is ENHRY and CDR2 is SYGVKD in the germline V gene. The CDR3 has 16 residues. Deletions cut 7 bases from V and 0 bases from J, with 15 bases between.

This clone was seen once. The chain couples TRBV7-9 to TRBJ2-7; D is perhaps TRBD1 (6 bases). Trimming removed 4 bases at V and 3 bases at J, with 13 bases between. The CDR3 is 14 amino acids. Germline assignment: CDR1 SEHNR and CDR2 FQNEAQ (reference sequence). The CDR3 region has the DNA TGTGCCAGCAGCTCCCAGGGGAAAAACTACGAGCAGTACTTC. This codes for CASSSQGKNYEQYF.

The chain joins TRBV6-1 to TRBJ2-1; D uncertain. Trimming pared 3 bases from V and 0 bases from J, leaving 12 bases between. Germline V lookup: CDR1 MNHNS, CDR2 SASEGT. This CDR3 contains 16 residues. The CDR3 region has the DNA TGTGCCAGCAGTGATGTGGGCAGGAGCTCCTACAATGAGCAGTTCTTC. Amino acids: CASSDVGRSSYNEQFF.

Concerning this clone: One junction end does not reproduce the germline sequence, and a read error may be involved. V and J are TRBV6-1 and TRBJ2-5, with 10 positions matching TRBD2. The CDR3 covers 12 residues. Germline-derived CDR1 and CDR2 are MNHNS and SASEGT. CDR3 loop: CASSARERGGNF. The CDR3, as DNA: TGTGCCAGCAGTGCGCGGGAGCGGGGGGGAAACTTC.

This chain connects TRBV7-9 to TRBJ2-3; no clear D. Deletions cut 6 bases from V and 6 bases from J, with 10 bases between. The CDR3 contains 12 residues. Per germline, CDR1 SEHNR and CDR2 FQNEAQ (reference sequence). This CDR3 reads CASSSTADTQYF. CDR3 DNA: TGTGCCAGCAGTAGTACAGCGGATACGCAGTATTTT.

The chain employs TRBV6-1 and TRBJ2-7, with D possibly being TRBD2 (6 bases). V lost 7 bases to trimming and J lost 3 bases, with 16 bases between them. CDR1 is MNHNS, CDR2 SASEGT, per germline. The CDR3 spans 14 residues. CDR3 sequence (DNA): TGTGCCAGCACTCCTTGGGGGGAAGACTACGAGCAGTACTTC. Its protein product is CASTPWGEDYEQYF.